The 8 T cell receptor beta chains presented below share a single source sample, sequenced in a study of shared clonotypes between healthy human individuals. This table comes from immunoSEQ multiplex PCR, and its TCRdb copy is limited to in-frame clones, with some not included. In the table there are 2 million to 2.5 million clones, 90% to 95% of which are singletons. Specimen: naive CD4+ T cells from PBMCs. Subset: CD45RA+ positively selected. These receptors were taken from a man aged 18 to 29 in good health. Some clones in this sample may be carry-over from other donors' samples.

The V gene is TRBV7-8, the J gene TRBJ2-5; TRBD2 agrees at 13 bases. With 4 bases clipped from V and 2 bases from J, the junction kept 7 bases outside the gene matches. Germline lookup yields CDR1 SGHVS and CDR2 FQNEAQ. This CDR3 has 17 residues. CDR3 nucleotide sequence: TGTGCCAGCAGCTCCGTGGGACTAGCGGGAACACAAGAGACCCAGTACTTC. This codes for CASSSVGLAGTQETQYF. Based on the CDR3 plus reference TRBV7-8 and TRBJ2-5, the full variable domain is GAGVSQSPRYKVAKRGQDVALRCDPISGHVSLFWYQQALGQGPEFLTYFQNEAQLDKSGLPSDRFFAERPEGSVSTLKIQRTQQEDSAVYLCASSSVGLAGTQETQYFGPGTRLLVL.

This rearrangement joins TRBV5-1 to TRBJ2-5; no definite D call. V was trimmed by 4 bases and J by 5 bases, leaving 21 bases between them. CDR1 is SGHRS, CDR2 YFSETQ, per germline. The CDR3 contains 16 residues. DNA for the CDR3: TGCGCCAGCAGCCAGACCACCGTAAGGGTGGGCGAGACCCAGTACTTC. As protein: CASSQTTVRVGETQYF.

V is TRBV29-1 and J is TRBJ1-4; 7 bases are shared with TRBD1. V was clipped by 4 bases and J by 7 bases; unmatched bases: 12. This CDR3 has 15 amino acids. Germline V gene sequence: CDR1 SQVTM, CDR2 ANQGSEA. The CDR3 loop reads CSVVIPTGKGEKLFF. The DNA of the CDR3 is TGCAGCGTTGTTATACCGACAGGGAAAGGTGAAAAACTGTTTTTT.

This chain links TRBV11-2 with TRBJ2-7, with D maybe TRBD2 (6 bases). Trimming removed 5 bases at V and 2 bases at J, with 16 bases between. The CDR3 totals 15 residues. Germline-derived CDR1 and CDR2 are SGHAT and FQNNGV. The CDR3 nucleotides read TGTGCCAGCAGCCCTCGCCTAGCGCGGCCCTACGAGCAGTACTTC. This encodes CASSPRLARPYEQYF.

CDR3 nucleotides: TGTGCCAGCAGCTTAGTATGGGGAGTCTACAATGAGCAGTTCTTC. It encodes CASSLVWGVYNEQFF. This chain connects TRBV7-2 to TRBJ2-1, with a weak D call TRBD2 (5 bases). Germline CDR1 and CDR2: SGHTA and FQGNSA. With 1 base removed from V and 3 bases from J, the gap between germline ends came to 10 bases. The CDR3 has 15 amino acids.

The V gene is TRBV28, the J gene TRBJ1-3; unclear D gene. The CDR3 consists of 14 residues. Germline V gives CDR1 MDHEN, CDR2 SYDVKM. Trimming left V 8 bases short and J 0 bases short, with 11 bases between. In DNA, the CDR3 is TGTGCCAGCCTTAGCCCGTACTCTGGAAACACCATATATTTT. Encoded protein: CASLSPYSGNTIYF.

The CDR3 nucleotides read TGTGCCAGCAGCGCGTCCGCCCTCTACGAGCAGTACTTC. Its translation is CASSASALYEQYF. The gene calls are TRBV7-9 and TRBJ2-7; D not certain. V dropped 5 bases and J dropped 3 bases, with 11 bases sitting between them. The CDR3 runs to 13 residues. Germline V gene lookup returns CDR1 SEHNR and CDR2 FQNEAQ (reference sequence).

The CDR3 region has the DNA TGTGCCAGCAGTGATCTCTCGGTTGCTGGGTACGAGCAGTACTTC. Translation gives CASSDLSVAGYEQYF. V usage is TRBV25-1 and J usage is TRBJ2-5, with D hard to call. The J call may be in error: the DNA end matches TRBJ2-7 better. The CDR3 spans 15 residues. Germline CDR1 is MGHDK and CDR2 is SYGVNS.